A selection of T cell receptor beta chains follows, all from one sample in a study of blood T cell repertoires in COVID-19. Libraries were prepared by immunoSEQ multiplex PCR; TCRdb keeps only in-frame clonotypes and omits some of them. The sample has 250,000 or so clones, roughly 88% seen once. The sequenced material came from PBMCs or T cells enriched from blood (not recorded which). The source is a woman younger than 45 who had been exposed to COVID-19. The CDR3 runs from the conserved cysteine through the conserved F or W. Fields, in order: J gene, clone size, V gene, D gene, CDR3 DNA, CDR3 protein. A D gene is named only where the DNA matches it firmly. Size values are once, few and many counts, or a class for expanded clones, and some rows have none.

>TRBJ1-1|once|TRBV6-5|.
TGTGCCAGCAGTTACTCGGGAGGACATTTGTTAGCTTTCTTT
CASSYSGGHLLAFF
>TRBJ2-5|.|TRBV7-3|.
TGTGCCAGCAGCGAAACTAGCAGGGAGACCCAGTACTTC
CASSETSRETQYF
>TRBJ2-7|.|TRBV4-1|TRBD2
TGCGCCAGCAGCCAAGAGGGAGGGCCTACCGAGCAGTACTTC
CASSQEGGPTEQYF
>TRBJ1-4|.|TRBV3-1/TRBV3-2|TRBD1
TGTGCCAGCAGCCAAAGGACAGGGCTCGGTGAAAAACTGTTTTTT
CASSQRTGLGEKLFF
>TRBJ1-5|.|TRBV1|.
TGCACCAGCAGCCACAGGGAAGCACAGCCCCAGCATTTT
CTSSHREAQPQHF
>TRBJ1-2|.|TRBV5-6|.
TGTGCCAGCAGCTTGGTCTCAGTCTATGGCTACACCTTC
CASSLVSVYGYTF
>TRBJ2-5|.|TRBV28|TRBD1
TGTGCCAGCAGTTTGACAGGGGGAGGTCTGAGAACCCAGTACTTC
CASSLTGGGLRTQYF
>TRBJ2-7|.|TRBV27|.
TGTGCCAGCAGTTCAGGAGGGTTCACCTACGAGCAGTACTTC
CASSSGGFTYEQYF
>TRBJ1-4|.|TRBV5-4|.
TGTGCCAGCAGCTTAGACAGGCGGACTAATGAAAAACTGTTTTTT
CASSLDRRTNEKLFF
>TRBJ2-1|.|TRBV12-3/TRBV12-4|TRBD2
TGTGCCAGCTGTAGCGGGAGATACAATGAGCAGTTCTTC
CASCSGRYNEQFF
>TRBJ1-5|.|TRBV6-5|TRBD1
TGTGCCAGCAGCCCGGACAGGGTTAGCAATCAGCCCCAGCATTTT
CASSPDRVSNQPQHF
>TRBJ2-4|.|TRBV23-1|.
TGCGCCAGCACCCAAAGAGGAGGGGTCGCCAAAAACATTCAGTACTTC
CASTQRGGVAKNIQYF
>TRBJ2-7|.|TRBV14|TRBD2
TGTGCCAGCAGCCACCGGACTAGCGGGAAGGGCGAGCAGTACTTC
CASSHRTSGKGEQYF
>TRBJ1-5|.|TRBV28|TRBD1
TGTGCCAGCAGTCTCGGACAGGGGAATCAGCCCCAGCATTTT
CASSLGQGNQPQHF
>TRBJ1-2|.|TRBV7-9|.
TGTGCCAGCAGCTGGGAGGGGCTTGGAGCTAACTATGGCTACACCTTC
CASSWEGLGANYGYTF
>TRBJ2-7|few|TRBV10-3|TRBD2
TGTGCCATCAGGGGCCCAGGGCGGGAGGACTCCTACGAGCAGTACTTC
CAIRGPGREDSYEQYF
>TRBJ2-7|.|TRBV19|.
TGTGCCAGTAGTATAGGCGGACACCCTTCCTACGAGCAGTACTTC
CASSIGGHPSYEQYF
>TRBJ2-7|.|TRBV13|.
TGTGCCAGCAGCCCCCGACTACGGGCCTACGAGCAGTACTTC
CASSPRLRAYEQYF
>TRBJ1-2|.|TRBV28|TRBD1
TGTGCCAGCAGTTTAGGCCCGGGACAGGGGAATGGCTACACCTTC
CASSLGPGQGNGYTF
>TRBJ1-2|once|TRBV5-1|TRBD1
TGCGCCAGCAGCGCCGGGACAGATAACTATGGCTACACCTTC
CASSAGTDNYGYTF
>TRBJ1-5|.|TRBV18|.
TGTGCCAGCTCACCACTACAGGGTGGGCAGCCCCAGCATTTT
CASSPLQGGQPQHF
>TRBJ2-1|.|TRBV10-1|.
TGCGCCAGCAGTGACGGTGCGAATGAGCAGTTCTTC
CASSDGANEQFF
>TRBJ2-5|few|TRBV12-3/TRBV12-4|.
TGTGCCAGCAGATTCGGGAGTGTTGAGACCCAGTACTTC
CASRFGSVETQYF
>TRBJ1-2|.|TRBV19|TRBD1
TGTGCCAGTAGTATACGGGCGGACAGGGCTGGCTACACCTTC
CASSIRADRAGYTF
>TRBJ1-2|.|TRBV2|TRBD1
TGTGCCAGCAGTGAAGCGGGGCAGGGGGCGCCTGGCTACACCTTC
CASSEAGQGAPGYTF
>TRBJ1-1|.|TRBV7-3|TRBD1
TGTGCCAGCAGCTCCGCGACAGGGGCCACTGAAGCTTTCTTT
CASSSATGATEAFF
>TRBJ2-2|.|TRBV2|.
TGTGCCAGCAGTGAGTTTGGACTTTCTACCGGGGAGCTGTTTTTT
CASSEFGLSTGELFF
>TRBJ1-2|.|TRBV6-5|.
TGTGCCAGCAGCCGGGGGGACGCTAACTATGGCTACACCTTC
CASSRGDANYGYTF
>TRBJ1-3|.|TRBV30|.
TGTGCCTGGAGCCCCTCGGTAGGAAACACCATATATTTT
CAWSPSVGNTIYF
>TRBJ1-4|.|TRBV3-1/TRBV3-2|TRBD1
TGTGCCAGCAGCCAAGGGGCAGGGGGTGAAAAACTGTTTTTT
CASSQGAGGEKLFF
>TRBJ2-1|.|TRBV5-4|TRBD2
TGTGCCAGCAGCTTGGAAGCGGGAGCATACAATGAGCAGTTCTTC
CASSLEAGAYNEQFF
>TRBJ1-1|.|TRBV4-2|TRBD1
TGTGCCAGCAGCCCTCAGCCACAGGGGGCGAACACTGAAGCTTTCTTT
CASSPQPQGANTEAFF